This T cell receptor (beta chain) comes out of a study of cytomegalovirus exposure and HLA in healthy donors. This clone was seen once. Unmatched junction bases numbered 5, after V lost 2 bases and J lost 2 bases. The V gene's germline CDR1 is MNHNY and CDR2 SVGAGI (reference sequence). This CDR3 contains 16 residues. Primers for the PCR totalled 60 Vbeta and 13 Jbeta. Profiling relied on immunoSEQ multiplex PCR, and the TCRdb table lists in-frame clones only, not all of them. The sample shows 150,000 or so clones, 60% to 85% of them seen only once. This receptor was obtained from a woman in her forties in good health and CMV-seronegative. This chain links TRBV6-6 with TRBJ1-3, with 8 bases that match TRBD1. Sequences were obtained from PBMCs. In nucleotides, the CDR3 is TGTGCCAGCAGTTACCCAATGACAGGGGCTGGAAACACCATATATTTT. Its translation: CASSYPMTGAGNTIYF.